This T cell receptor beta chain was found in a study of vaccination and CD4 T cells after COVID-19. Study as a whole: Blood was drawn a median about 75 days post second dose, range 14 to 241.

Oncomine TCR Beta short-read sequencing was applied to DNA from cultured CD4+ T cells. TCRdb recomputed calls from the PCR reads with MiXCR, one row per CDR3 protein. Among 20,000 or so distinct CDR3 sequences, roughly 48% were seen once, and the ten largest hold about 10%. The junction had 17 bases not matched to a gene; V was cut back by 7 bases and J by 3 bases. The germline V gene has CDR1 MNHEY and CDR2 SMNVEV (reference sequence). This CDR3 has 19 residues. This clonotype was recorded a few times. Its specificity is not known. The sample's treatment: 10-day PBMC culture with coronavirus spike peptide pools or control peptides (ViraFEST assay).

The source material was CD4+ T cells from blood, cultured in vitro, sampled before SARS-CoV-2 vaccination. The rearrangement uses TRBV27 and TRBJ2-2; 10 bases line up with TRBD2. This TCR was recovered from a human donor who had recovered from COVID-19. CDR3 DNA sequence: TGTGCCAGCACCAGGGGTAGGACTAGCGGAGCGGGGCACACCGGGGAGCTGTTTTTT. Encoded protein: CASTRGRTSGAGHTGELFF.